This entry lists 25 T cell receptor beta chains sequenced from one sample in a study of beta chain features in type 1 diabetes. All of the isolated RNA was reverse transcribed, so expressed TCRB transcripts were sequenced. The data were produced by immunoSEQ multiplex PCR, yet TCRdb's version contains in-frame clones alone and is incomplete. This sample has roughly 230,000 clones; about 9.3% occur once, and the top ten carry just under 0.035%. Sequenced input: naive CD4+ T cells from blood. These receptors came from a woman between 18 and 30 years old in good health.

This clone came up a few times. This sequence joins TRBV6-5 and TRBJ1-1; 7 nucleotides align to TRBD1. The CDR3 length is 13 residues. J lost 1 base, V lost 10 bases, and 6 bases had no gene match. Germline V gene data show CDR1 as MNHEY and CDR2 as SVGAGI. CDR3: CATARTGNTEAFF. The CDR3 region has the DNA TGTGCCACCGCTCGGACAGGGAACACTGAAGCTTTCTTT.

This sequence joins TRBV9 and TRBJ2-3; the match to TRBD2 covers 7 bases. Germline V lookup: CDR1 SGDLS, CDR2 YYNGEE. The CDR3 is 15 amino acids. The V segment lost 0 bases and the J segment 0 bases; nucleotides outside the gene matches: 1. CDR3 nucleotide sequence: TGTGCCAGCAGCGTAGCTAGCGGTAGCACAGATACGCAGTATTTT. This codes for CASSVASGSTDTQYF.

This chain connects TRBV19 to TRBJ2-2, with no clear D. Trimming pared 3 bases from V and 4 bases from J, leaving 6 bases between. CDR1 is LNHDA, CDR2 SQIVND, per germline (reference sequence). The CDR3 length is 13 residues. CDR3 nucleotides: TGTGCCAGTAGTATCGTAGCCACCGGGGAGCTGTTTTTT. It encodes CASSIVATGELFF.

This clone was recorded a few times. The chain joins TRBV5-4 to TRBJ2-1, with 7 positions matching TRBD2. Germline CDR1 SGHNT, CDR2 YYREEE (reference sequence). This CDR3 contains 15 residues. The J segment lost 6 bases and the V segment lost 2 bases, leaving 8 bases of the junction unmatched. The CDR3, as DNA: TGTGCCAGCAGCTTAGGTACTAGCGCAGCCAATGAGCAGTTCTTC. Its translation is CASSLGTSAANEQFF.

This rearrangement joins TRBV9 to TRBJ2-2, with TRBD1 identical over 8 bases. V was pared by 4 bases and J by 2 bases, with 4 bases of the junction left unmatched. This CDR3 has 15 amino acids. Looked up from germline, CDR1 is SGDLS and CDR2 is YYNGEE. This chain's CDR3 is CASSPGQGNTGELFF. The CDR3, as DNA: TGTGCCAGCAGCCCCGGACAGGGCAACACCGGGGAGCTGTTTTTT. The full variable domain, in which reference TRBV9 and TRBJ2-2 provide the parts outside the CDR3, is DSGVTQTPKHLITATGQRVTLRCSPRSGDLSVYWYQQSLDQGLQFLIQYYNGEERAKGNILERFSAQQFPDLHSELNLSSLELGDSALYFCASSPGQGNTGELFFGEGSRLTVL.

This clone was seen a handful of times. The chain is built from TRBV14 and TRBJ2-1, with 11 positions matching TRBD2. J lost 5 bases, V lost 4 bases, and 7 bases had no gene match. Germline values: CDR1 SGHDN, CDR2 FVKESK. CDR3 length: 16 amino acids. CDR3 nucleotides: TGTGCCAGCAGCCCCCCGGGACTAGCGGCTCACAATGAGCAGTTCTTC. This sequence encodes CASSPPGLAAHNEQFF.

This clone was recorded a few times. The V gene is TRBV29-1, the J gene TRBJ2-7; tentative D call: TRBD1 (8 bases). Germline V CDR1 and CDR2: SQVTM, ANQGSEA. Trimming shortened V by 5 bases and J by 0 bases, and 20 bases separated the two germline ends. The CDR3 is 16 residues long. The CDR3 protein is CSVQGAGSGISYEQYF. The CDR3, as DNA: TGCAGCGTTCAGGGGGCTGGGAGCGGGATCTCCTACGAGCAGTACTTC.

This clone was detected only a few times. The CDR3 coding sequence is TGTGCCAGCAGTCCGACTAGCGGGGATTACAATGAGCAGTTCTTC. Translating gives CASSPTSGDYNEQFF. This sequence joins TRBV6-5 and TRBJ2-1, with 11 bases matching TRBD2. With 5 bases clipped from V and 4 bases from J, the junction kept 4 bases outside the gene matches. This CDR3 spans 15 amino acids. The germline V gene has CDR1 MNHEY and CDR2 SVGAGI.

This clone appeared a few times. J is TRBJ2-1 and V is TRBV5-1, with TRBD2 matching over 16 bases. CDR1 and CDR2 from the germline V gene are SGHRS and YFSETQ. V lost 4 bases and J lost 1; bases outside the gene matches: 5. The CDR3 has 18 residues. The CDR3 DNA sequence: TGCGCCAGCAGCCCCGGGACTAGCGGGAGGGTATCCTACAATGAGCAGTTCTTC. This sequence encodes CASSPGTSGRVSYNEQFF.

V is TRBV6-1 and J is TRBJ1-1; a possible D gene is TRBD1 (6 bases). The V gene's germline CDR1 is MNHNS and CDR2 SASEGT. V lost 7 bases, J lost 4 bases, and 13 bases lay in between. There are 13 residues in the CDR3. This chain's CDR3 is CASNTGSGTEAFF. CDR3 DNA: TGTGCCAGCAACACAGGGTCGGGCACTGAAGCTTTCTTT.

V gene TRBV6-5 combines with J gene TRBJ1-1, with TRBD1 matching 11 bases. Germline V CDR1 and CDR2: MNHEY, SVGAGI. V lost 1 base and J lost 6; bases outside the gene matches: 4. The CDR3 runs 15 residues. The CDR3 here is CASSYWTGGRPEAFF. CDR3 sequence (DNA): TGTGCCAGCAGTTACTGGACAGGGGGCCGGCCTGAAGCTTTCTTT.

The CDR3 is CASSPRVSPAFF. The CDR3 DNA reads TGTGCCAGCAGTCCCAGGGTTTCGCCAGCTTTCTTT. The chain carries TRBV28 and TRBJ1-1; D might be TRBD1 (5 bases). Germline assignment: CDR1 MDHEN and CDR2 SYDVKM. The CDR3 has 12 amino acids. Trimming took off 5 bases at V and 10 bases at J, with 14 bases between the two ends.

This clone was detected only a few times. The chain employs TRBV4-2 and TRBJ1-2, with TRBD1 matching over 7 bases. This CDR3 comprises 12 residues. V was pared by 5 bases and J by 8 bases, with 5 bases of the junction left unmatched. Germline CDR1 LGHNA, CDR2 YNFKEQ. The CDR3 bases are TGTGCCAGCAGCTACGACAGGGTAGGCTACACCTTC. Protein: CASSYDRVGYTF.

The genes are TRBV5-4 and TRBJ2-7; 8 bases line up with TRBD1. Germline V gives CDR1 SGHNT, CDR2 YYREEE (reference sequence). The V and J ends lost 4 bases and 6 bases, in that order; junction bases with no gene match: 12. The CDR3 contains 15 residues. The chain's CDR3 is CASSGAGRGQVEQYF. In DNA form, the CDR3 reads TGTGCCAGCAGCGGAGCGGGCAGGGGGCAAGTCGAGCAGTACTTC.

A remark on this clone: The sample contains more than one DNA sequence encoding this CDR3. The CDR3 DNA reads TGTGCCAGCAGCCCCCGTGGGAGCTCCTACAATGAGCAGTTCTTC. Its translation: CASSPRGSSYNEQFF. V usage is TRBV9 and J usage is TRBJ2-1; tentative D call: TRBD2 (5 bases). Germline loops: CDR1 SGDLS, CDR2 YYNGEE. The CDR3 is 15 residues long. V lost 4 bases to trimming and J lost 0 bases, with 11 bases between them.

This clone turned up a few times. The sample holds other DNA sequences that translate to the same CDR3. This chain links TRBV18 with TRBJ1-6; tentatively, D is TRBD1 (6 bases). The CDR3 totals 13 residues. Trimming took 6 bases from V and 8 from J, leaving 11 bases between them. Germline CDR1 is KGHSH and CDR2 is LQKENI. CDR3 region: CASSPDRDSPLHF. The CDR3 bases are TGTGCCAGCTCCCCGGACAGAGATTCACCCCTCCACTTT.

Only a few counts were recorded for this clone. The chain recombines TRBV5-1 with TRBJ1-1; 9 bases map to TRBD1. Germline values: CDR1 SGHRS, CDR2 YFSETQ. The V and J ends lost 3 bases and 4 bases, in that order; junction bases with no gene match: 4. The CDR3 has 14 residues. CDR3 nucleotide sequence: TGCGCCAGCAGCTCGGGACAGGGAAGCACTGAAGCTTTCTTT. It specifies CASSSGQGSTEAFF.

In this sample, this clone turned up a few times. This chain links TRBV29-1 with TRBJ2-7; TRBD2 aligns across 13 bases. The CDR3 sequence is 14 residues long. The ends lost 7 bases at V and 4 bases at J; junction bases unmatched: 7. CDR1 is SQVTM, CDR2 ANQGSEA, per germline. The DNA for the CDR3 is TGCAGCGGGCAAGGACTAGCGGGGGATTACGAGCAGTACTTC. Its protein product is CSGQGLAGDYEQYF.

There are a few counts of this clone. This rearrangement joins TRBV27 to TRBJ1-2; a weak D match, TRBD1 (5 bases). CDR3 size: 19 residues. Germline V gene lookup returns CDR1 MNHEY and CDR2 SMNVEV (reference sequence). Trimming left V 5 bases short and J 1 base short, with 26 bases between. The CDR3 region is CASSAKPLGGGIHNYGYTF. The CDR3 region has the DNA TGTGCCAGCAGTGCAAAACCTCTTGGTGGGGGGATCCATAACTATGGCTACACCTTC.

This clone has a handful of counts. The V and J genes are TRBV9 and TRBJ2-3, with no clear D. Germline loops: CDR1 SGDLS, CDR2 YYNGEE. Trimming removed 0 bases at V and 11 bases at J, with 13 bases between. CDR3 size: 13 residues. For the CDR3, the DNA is TGTGCCAGCAGCGTAGATGTGTTTACGGGGCAGTATTTT. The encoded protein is CASSVDVFTGQYF.

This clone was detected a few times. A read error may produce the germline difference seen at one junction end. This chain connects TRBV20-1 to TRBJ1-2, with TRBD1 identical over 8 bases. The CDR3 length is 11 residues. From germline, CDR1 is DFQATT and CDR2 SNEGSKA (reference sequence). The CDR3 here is CSASARGLSAF. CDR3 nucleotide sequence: TGCAGTGCTAGTGCCAGGGGGCTGAGCGCCTTC.

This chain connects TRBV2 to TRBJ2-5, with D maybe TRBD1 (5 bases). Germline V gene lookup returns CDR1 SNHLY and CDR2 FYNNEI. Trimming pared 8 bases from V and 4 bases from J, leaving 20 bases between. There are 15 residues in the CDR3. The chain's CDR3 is CASHTPAQGPETQYF. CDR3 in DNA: TGTGCCAGCCATACCCCGGCTCAGGGCCCAGAGACCCAGTACTTC. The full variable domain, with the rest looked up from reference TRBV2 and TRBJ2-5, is EPEVTQTPSHQVTQMGQEVILRCVPISNHLYFYWYRQILGQKVEFLVSFYNNEISEKSEIFDDQFSVERPDGSNFTLKIRSTKLEDSAMYFCASHTPAQGPETQYFGPGTRLLVL.

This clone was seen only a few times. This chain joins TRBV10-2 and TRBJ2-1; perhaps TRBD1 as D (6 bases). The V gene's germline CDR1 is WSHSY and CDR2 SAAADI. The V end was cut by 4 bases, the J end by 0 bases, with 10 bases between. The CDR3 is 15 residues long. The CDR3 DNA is TGCGCCAGCAGTGTGGACAGAAGCTCCTACAATGAGCAGTTCTTC. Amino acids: CASSVDRSSYNEQFF.

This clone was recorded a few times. In DNA, the CDR3 is TGCAGCGTTATGGGGACATTTACCTACGAGCAGTACTTC. It codes for CSVMGTFTYEQYF. V usage is TRBV29-1 and J usage is TRBJ2-5; the D gene is possibly TRBD1 (6 bases). Gene TRBJ2-7 matches the end of the DNA better, so the J call may be wrong. The germline V gene has CDR1 SQVTM and CDR2 ANQGSEA. The CDR3 is made up of 13 amino acids.

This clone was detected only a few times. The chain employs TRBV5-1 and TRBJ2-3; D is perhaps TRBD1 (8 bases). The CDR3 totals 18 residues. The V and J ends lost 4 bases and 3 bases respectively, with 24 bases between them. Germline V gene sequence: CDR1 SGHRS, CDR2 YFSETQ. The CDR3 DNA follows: TGCGCCAGCAGCGACGGACAGGGTTTAGGCGGGAGAACAGATACGCAGTATTTT. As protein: CASSDGQGLGGRTDTQYF.